Each of the 11 T cell receptor beta chains below was sequenced from the same sample in a study of OX40 agonist ivuxolimab in advanced cancers. Some clones are missing from TCRdb's copy, which holds only in-frame ones; the method was immunoSEQ multiplex PCR. The data contain 80,000 to 100,000 clones, 90% of them singletons. Specimen: CD4+ or CD8+ T cells sorted from blood, collected in a trial of the OX40 agonist ivuxolimab. These receptors all stem from an adult with an advanced solid tumor such as melanoma, head and neck, liver or kidney cancer.

This chain links TRBV29-1 with TRBJ2-5; no reliable D call. CDR3 length equals 13 residues. Germline V lookup: CDR1 SQVTM, CDR2 ANQGSEA. V was pared by 4 bases and J by 5 bases, with 14 bases between. This chain's CDR3 is CSVVRVPMETQYF. DNA for the CDR3: TGCAGCGTTGTACGAGTACCTATGGAGACCCAGTACTTC.

CDR3 bases: TGTGCCAGCAGCAAGGGACTAGCGGGAGGGGGAGATACGCAGTATTTT. Protein sequence: CASSKGLAGGGDTQYF. V is TRBV7-2 and J is TRBJ2-3; 16 bases align to TRBD2. The germline V gene has CDR1 SGHTA and CDR2 FQGNSA. The V and J ends lost 5 bases and 5 bases, in that order; junction bases with no gene match: 4. There are 16 residues in the CDR3.

The CDR3 nucleotides read TGTGCCAGCAGCCCACAGTCTGCCGCCGCTAACTATGGCTACACCTTC. Residues: CASSPQSAAANYGYTF. The V gene is TRBV7-9, the J gene TRBJ1-2; D is unclear. This CDR3 is built from 16 residues. Germline V gene lookup returns CDR1 SEHNR and CDR2 FQNEAQ (reference sequence). Trimming stripped 5 bases from V and 0 bases from J, with 16 bases between.

The chain employs TRBV11-2 and TRBJ2-2, with 7 bases matching TRBD1. Unmatched junction bases numbered 4, after V lost 5 bases and J lost 1 base. Germline CDR1 reads SGHAT; CDR2 reads FQNNGV. The CDR3 has 15 residues. The DNA for the CDR3 is TGTGCCAGCAGCCCCCGGGACAGGAACACCGGGGAGCTGTTTTTT. Encoded protein: CASSPRDRNTGELFF.

The CDR3 DNA follows: TGTGCCAGCTCACGTGGGACAGGGGCCTACGAGCAGTACTTC. As protein: CASSRGTGAYEQYF. The chain uses TRBV18 and TRBJ2-7; 10 bases agree with TRBD1. The CDR3 contains 14 residues. V shed 4 bases and J 2 bases; nucleotides not matched to a gene: 2. Germline V gene sequence: CDR1 KGHSH, CDR2 LQKENI.

The gene calls are TRBV6-4 and TRBJ2-5, with TRBD2 matching 9 bases. The V and J ends lost 6 bases and 1 base, in that order; junction bases with no gene match: 6. The V gene's germline CDR1 is MRHNA and CDR2 SNTAGT. The CDR3 runs to 15 residues. The CDR3 spells CASRISGSPQETQYF. Here the CDR3 DNA reads TGTGCCAGCAGAATTAGCGGGAGCCCCCAAGAGACCCAGTACTTC.

This chain joins TRBV4-2 and TRBJ2-7, with 7 nucleotides matching TRBD1. CDR1 and CDR2 (germline): LGHNA, YNFKEQ. The CDR3 is made up of 15 amino acids. V lost 1 base and J lost 4; bases outside the gene matches: 7. CDR3 sequence (DNA): TGTGCCAGCAGCCAAGGAGAAGGGGGCTTTTACGAGCAGTACTTC. This encodes CASSQGEGGFYEQYF.

The chain has TRBV4-3 and TRBJ2-7, with 9 bases aligning to TRBD2. Germline V lookup: CDR1 LGHNA, CDR2 YSLEER. The CDR3 extends over 16 amino acids. The V gene end was trimmed by 0 bases and the J gene end by 5 bases; junction bases not matched to a gene: 8. In DNA form, the CDR3 reads TGCGCCAGCAGCCAAGATATGGGACTAGCTGAAAACGAGCAGTACTTC. It codes for CASSQDMGLAENEQYF.

CDR3 DNA sequence: TGCGCCAGCAGCTTGGTCTCCGGGGAGGGAGGAAACACCATATATTTT. It yields the protein CASSLVSGEGGNTIYF. The chain employs TRBV5-1 and TRBJ1-3; D is undetermined. Deletions cut 0 bases from V and 4 bases from J, with 14 bases between. Per germline, CDR1 SGHRS and CDR2 YFSETQ. The CDR3 loop spans 16 amino acids.

The rearrangement joins TRBV30 to TRBJ2-5; D call uncertain. The CDR3 spans 14 residues. CDR1 and CDR2 from the germline V gene are GTSNPN and SVGIG (reference sequence). The V and J ends lost 2 bases and 2 bases respectively, with 12 bases between them. DNA of the CDR3: TGTGCCTGGAGTCATGAGACCCTACAAGAGACCCAGTACTTC. Amino acid sequence: CAWSHETLQETQYF. The whole variable domain, remainder taken from reference TRBV30 and TRBJ2-5, is SQTIHQWPATLVQPVGSPLSLECTVEGTSNPNLYWYRQAAGRGLQLLFYSVGIGQISSEVPQNLSASRPQDRQFILSSKKLLLSDSGFYLCAWSHETLQETQYFGPGTRLLVL.

The chain joins TRBV7-9 to TRBJ1-1, with D tentatively TRBD1 (6 bases). CDR3 length: 14 residues. Trimming shortened V by 3 bases and J by 5 bases, and 13 bases separated the two germline ends. CDR1 is SEHNR, CDR2 FQNEAQ, per germline (reference sequence). CDR3 region: CASSFGGQGTEAFF. CDR3 DNA: TGTGCCAGCAGCTTCGGGGGGCAGGGGACTGAAGCTTTCTTT.